This TCR beta chain was sequenced in a study of vaccination and CD4 T cells after COVID-19. Overall study: Comprising six males and four females, the convalescent participants counted two Hispanic individuals among them.

Treatment here: roughly nine-day PBMC culture with coronavirus spike peptide pools or control peptides (ViraFEST assay). Expansion of antigen-specific T cells with peptide pools by ViraFEST preceded sequencing of TCRs. This clonotype was observed a handful of times. Antigen: not known. Trimming shortened V by 7 bases and J by 2 bases, and 18 bases separated the two germline ends. CDR1 is MNHNS, CDR2 SASEGT, per germline. The CDR3 runs 16 residues. The assay that was used to sequence DNA from cultured CD4+ T cells was the Oncomine TCR Beta short-read assay. TCRdb called the PCR reads again in MiXCR, with one record for every CDR3 protein. The sample has more than 15,000 distinct CDR3 sequences; 20% to 30% are singletons. Study-wide results and caveats: Convalescent patients saw a median around 86% of their reactive clones show up only after vaccination.

Sequences were obtained from cultured CD4+ T cells from blood. The sequence came from a human donor with COVID-19. The J gene is TRBJ1-5, the V gene TRBV6-1, with D unresolved. This chain's CDR3 is CASMGTVEKGNQPQHF. CDR3 coding DNA: TGTGCCAGCATGGGTACAGTCGAGAAAGGCAATCAGCCCCAGCATTTT.